The 5 T cell receptor beta chains presented below share a single source sample, sequenced in a study of siplizumab effects on memory and regulatory T cells. Here immunoSEQ multiplex PCR was the method, and the copy in TCRdb shows in-frame clones only, minus some. The sample includes about 100,000 clones, about 93% seen only once; the top ten take under 0.65%. Sequencing input: Tregs sorted from blood. Receptors originate from a human donor in good health.

The chain has TRBV28 and TRBJ2-7, with a possible D match to TRBD2 (5 bases). Germline lookup yields CDR1 MDHEN and CDR2 SYDVKM. V lost 5 bases to trimming and J lost 2 bases, with 16 bases between them. The CDR3 spans 15 residues. Written as DNA, the CDR3 is TGTGCCAGCAGTGCCTCCGGGATGACCACCTACGAGCAGTACTTC. Translation: CASSASGMTTYEQYF.

This clone came up once. The rearrangement links TRBV29-1 to TRBJ1-1; 7 positions match TRBD1. From germline, CDR1 is SQVTM and CDR2 ANQGSEA. The CDR3 sequence is 13 residues long. With 3 bases clipped from V and 6 bases from J, the junction kept 7 bases outside the gene matches. CDR3 residues: CSVESARGSEAFF. The CDR3 bases are TGCAGCGTTGAGTCCGCCAGGGGGTCTGAAGCTTTCTTT.

The V gene is TRBV5-8, the J gene TRBJ2-2; 7 bases fit TRBD1. There are 15 residues in the CDR3. The V gene's germline CDR1 is SGHTS and CDR2 YDEGEE. V lost 2 bases and J lost 3; bases outside the gene matches: 4. The CDR3 reads CASSLTGADTGELFF. In DNA form, the CDR3 reads TGTGCCAGCAGCTTAACAGGGGCGGACACCGGGGAGCTGTTTTTT.

The rearrangement joins TRBV6-5 to TRBJ2-5, with D tentatively TRBD1 or TRBD2 (6 bases each). With 5 bases removed from V and 4 bases from J, the gap between germline ends came to 17 bases. The CDR3 is made up of 15 amino acids. CDR1 MNHEY and CDR2 SVGAGI come from the germline V gene. This CDR3 reads CASSNRDGGGETQYF. The CDR3 DNA reads as TGTGCCAGCAGTAACCGGGACGGAGGGGGAGAGACCCAGTACTTC.

This clone was picked up a small number of times. The gene calls are TRBV29-1 and TRBJ2-1; 8 bases map to TRBD2. This CDR3 contains 13 residues. CDR1 and CDR2 (germline): SQVTM, ANQGSEA. V lost 5 bases and J lost 5; bases outside the gene matches: 5. The CDR3 loop is CSVRAGGHNEQFF. CDR3 in DNA: TGCAGCGTTCGGGCGGGAGGCCACAATGAGCAGTTCTTC.